The 21 T cell receptor beta chains listed next were all sequenced from one sample in a study of shared clonotypes between healthy human individuals. Clones were sequenced by immunoSEQ multiplex PCR, and TCRdb holds only the in-frame ones, with some missing. The data contain about 2.3 million clones, 90% to 95% of them singletons. The sample taken for sequencing was naive CD4+ T cells from PBMCs. The subset here: CD45RA+ positively selected. Receptor source: a man younger than 35 in good health. Some clones in this sample may be carry-over from other donors' samples.

The chain carries TRBV28 and TRBJ2-1; no definite D call. Germline CDR1 reads MDHEN; CDR2 reads SYDVKM. The CDR3 consists of 14 residues. Trimming cost V 10 bases and J 6 bases, with 19 bases left between them. CDR3 sequence reads: CATNPPTMSNEQFF. In nucleotides, the CDR3 is TGTGCCACCAACCCCCCTACTATGAGCAATGAGCAGTTCTTC.

This clone is a singleton in its sample. The chain is built from TRBV7-2 and TRBJ2-5; TRBD2 might be the D (6 bases). Trimming took 7 bases from V and 1 from J, leaving 13 bases between them. Germline CDR1 and CDR2: SGHTA and FQGNSA. The CDR3 extends over 14 amino acids. The CDR3 loop is CASKAGRFQETQYF. The CDR3, as DNA: TGTGCCAGCAAGGCGGGAAGGTTCCAAGAGACCCAGTACTTC. Full variable domain (rest looked up from reference TRBV7-2 and TRBJ2-5): GAGVSQSPSNKVTEKGKDVELRCDPISGHTALYWYRQSLGQGLEFLIYFQGNSAPDKSGLPSDRFSAERTGGSVSTLTIQRTQQEDSAVYLCASKAGRFQETQYFGPGTRLLVL.

The chain combines TRBV9 with TRBJ1-5; D call uncertain. In germline, CDR1 is SGDLS, CDR2 YYNGEE. The CDR3 has 13 residues. V was trimmed by 4 bases and J by 7 bases, leaving 12 bases between them. DNA of the CDR3: TGTGCCAGCAGCCTTGACTTCGACCAGCCCCAGCATTTT. Encoded protein: CASSLDFDQPQHF. Full variable domain (rest looked up from reference TRBV9 and TRBJ1-5): DSGVTQTPKHLITATGQRVTLRCSPRSGDLSVYWYQQSLDQGLQFLIQYYNGEERAKGNILERFSAQQFPDLHSELNLSSLELGDSALYFCASSLDFDQPQHFGDGTRLSIL.

The chain has TRBV5-1 and TRBJ2-2; weak D call: TRBD1 (6 bases). The V gene lost 4 bases and the J gene lost 6 bases, with 16 bases spanning the gap. The CDR3 has 15 residues. CDR1 is SGHRS and CDR2 is YFSETQ in the germline V gene. For the CDR3, the DNA is TGCGCCAGCAGCGGTCAGACAGGTAGCGCCGGGGAGCTGTTTTTT. Protein: CASSGQTGSAGELFF.

The rearrangement links TRBV6-1 to TRBJ2-5; D might be TRBD2 (5 bases). CDR3 length: 15 residues. Germline assignment: CDR1 MNHNS and CDR2 SASEGT. Trimming removed 2 bases from V and 1 base from J, with 11 bases in between. The CDR3 reads CASSERGSPQETQYF. DNA for the CDR3: TGTGCCAGCAGTGAACGAGGGAGCCCCCAAGAGACCCAGTACTTC.

The rearrangement links TRBV5-1 to TRBJ2-3; 8 bases match TRBD1. With V trimmed by 1 base and J by 4 bases, 8 bases remained unmatched. The CDR3 is made up of 16 amino acids. Germline V CDR1 and CDR2: SGHRS, YFSETQ. The CDR3, as DNA: TGCGCCAGCAGCTTGCCCGGGACAGGTAGGGCAGATACGCAGTATTTT. This codes for CASSLPGTGRADTQYF.

The chain has TRBV27 and TRBJ2-2; 12 bases are a match to TRBD2. The CDR3 runs 20 residues. Germline CDR1 reads MNHEY; CDR2 reads SMNVEV (reference sequence). J lost 0 bases, V lost 5 bases, and 13 bases had no gene match. The CDR3 sequence is CASSRAGLAGTPSNTGELFF. The CDR3 region has the DNA TGTGCCAGCAGTCGGGCGGGACTAGCGGGCACCCCCTCGAACACCGGGGAGCTGTTTTTT.

The rearrangement links TRBV20-1 to TRBJ1-2; D is undetermined. The germline V and J ends were trimmed by 6 bases and 8 bases, with 13 bases remaining between them. Germline V CDR1 and CDR2: DFQATT, SNEGSKA (reference sequence). The CDR3 is made up of 11 amino acids. The CDR3 nucleotides are TGCAGTGCCATAGACATTCGGGGCTACACCTTC. Translation gives CSAIDIRGYTF.

V and J are TRBV6-5 and TRBJ2-7; TRBD2 might be the D (5 bases). The CDR3 consists of 15 residues. V shed 4 bases and J shed 2 bases, with 15 bases lying between them. Germline V gene data show CDR1 as MNHEY and CDR2 as SVGAGI. The CDR3 region has the DNA TGTGCCAGCAGTTCGGCCCGGAGGCCCCCCTACGAGCAGTACTTC. Translated: CASSSARRPPYEQYF.

This sequence joins TRBV7-3 and TRBJ2-2; D gene uncertain. V was cut by 5 bases and J by 7 bases, with 14 bases left in between. CDR1 is SGHTA and CDR2 is FQGTGA in the germline V gene. This CDR3 contains 14 residues. CDR3 amino acids: CASSPHHENGELFF. CDR3 nucleotide sequence: TGTGCCAGCAGCCCCCACCATGAGAACGGGGAGCTGTTTTTT.

The V and J genes are TRBV19 and TRBJ1-3, with 7 bases lining up with TRBD1. V dropped 5 bases and J dropped 3; count of bases not matched to a gene: 4. The CDR3 runs 14 residues. Germline V CDR1 and CDR2: LNHDA, SQIVND (reference sequence). CDR3: CASSRGGLGNTIYF. The CDR3, as DNA: TGTGCCAGTAGTCGAGGGGGCCTTGGAAACACCATATATTTT.

On this clone: This sample also contains other DNA sequences that code for the same CDR3. J is TRBJ2-7 and V is TRBV7-3; 8 nucleotides align to TRBD2. Germline V lookup: CDR1 SGHTA, CDR2 FQGTGA. This CDR3 spans 15 amino acids. V lost 0 bases and J lost 1; bases outside the gene matches: 2. CDR3 DNA sequence: TGTGCCAGCAGCTTAACCGCGGGAGGTTCCTACGAGCAGTACTTC. This codes for CASSLTAGGSYEQYF.

J is TRBJ2-2 and V is TRBV7-2; D uncertain. Germline values: CDR1 SGHTA, CDR2 FQGNSA. Trimming shortened V by 3 bases and J by 5 bases, and 10 bases separated the two germline ends. The CDR3 is 14 residues long. The CDR3 protein is CASSFLLTTGELFF. DNA of the CDR3: TGTGCCAGCAGCTTCCTTTTAACTACCGGGGAGCTGTTTTTT.

The chain carries TRBV6-1 and TRBJ1-5; a possible D gene is TRBD1 (5 bases). CDR3 size: 15 residues. Trimming removed 7 bases at V and 1 base at J, with 14 bases between. In germline, CDR1 is MNHNS, CDR2 SASEGT. The CDR3 DNA sequence: TGTGCCAGCACCCGCCAGGGCAGCAGCAATCAGCCCCAGCATTTT. This codes for CASTRQGSSNQPQHF.

The genes are TRBV27 and TRBJ2-7, with 9 bases that match TRBD1. This CDR3 contains 14 residues. The junction had 10 bases not matched to a gene; V was cut back by 10 bases and J by 3 bases. Looked up from germline, CDR1 is MNHEY and CDR2 is SMNVEV (reference sequence). The CDR3 DNA reads as TGTGCCACCAACCCGGGACAGGGATTCTACGAGCAGTACTTC. Encoded protein: CATNPGQGFYEQYF.

The chain combines TRBV18 with TRBJ2-5; 8 nucleotides agree with TRBD2. CDR3 length: 16 amino acids. The germline gives CDR1 KGHSH, CDR2 LQKENI. V lost 3 bases, J lost 5 bases, and 11 bases stayed unmatched. CDR3 DNA sequence: TGTGCCAGCTCACCTGTTGGAGGGTCGGGAGGGGAGACCCAGTACTTC. This gives the protein CASSPVGGSGGETQYF. The full variable domain, its missing parts supplied by reference TRBV18 and TRBJ2-5, is NAGVMQNPRHLVRRRGQEARLRCSPMKGHSHVYWYRQLPEEGLKFMVYLQKENIIDESGMPKERFSAEFPKEGPSILRIQQVVRGDSAAYFCASSPVGGSGGETQYFGPGTRLLVL.

This sequence joins TRBV4-1 and TRBJ1-6, with 7 nucleotides matching TRBD1. Trimming at V came to 4 bases and at J to 10 bases, leaving 4 bases not matched to a gene. Germline CDR1 and CDR2: MGHRA and YSYEKL. This CDR3 contains 13 residues. CDR3 amino acids: CASSPRQGSPLHF. Written as DNA, the CDR3 is TGCGCCAGCAGCCCACGACAGGGATCACCCCTCCACTTT.

In this sample, this clone turned up a few times. The chain uses TRBV29-1 and TRBJ1-1, with D uncertain. This CDR3 comprises 12 residues. Germline V gene data show CDR1 as SQVTM and CDR2 as ANQGSEA. V was trimmed by 5 bases and J by 4 bases, leaving 11 bases between them. The CDR3 nucleotides are TGCAGCGTTCGCGGCTTTGCCACTGAAGCTTTCTTT. The encoded protein is CSVRGFATEAFF.

The gene calls are TRBV21-1 and TRBJ2-1; the table's D call TRBD1 went unverified against the DNA. TRBV21-1 is marked as a pseudogene. This CDR3 comprises 14 residues. The CDR3 DNA follows: TGTGCCAGCAGCAAAGGGGACAGGGGTACTGAGCAGTTCTTC. Amino acid sequence: CASSKGDRGTEQFF.

This rearrangement joins TRBV10-3 to TRBJ2-2; 7 positions match TRBD1. The CDR3 loop spans 14 amino acids. The ends lost 6 bases at V and 4 bases at J; junction bases unmatched: 5. The V gene's germline CDR1 is ENHRY and CDR2 SYGVKD. CDR3 region: CAISRDSSTGELFF. The CDR3 nucleotides are TGTGCCATCAGCAGGGACAGCAGCACCGGGGAGCTGTTTTTT.

This clone was counted once. The V and J genes are TRBV7-9 and TRBJ2-7, with TRBD1 as a possible D gene (6 bases). The germline gives CDR1 SEHNR, CDR2 FQNEAQ (reference sequence). Trimming cost V 4 bases and J 0 bases, with 16 bases left between them. The CDR3 length is 16 residues. CDR3 sequence: CASSSSTRGFSYEQYF. CDR3 DNA: TGTGCCAGCAGCTCGTCAACCAGGGGTTTCTCCTACGAGCAGTACTTC.